The 16 T cell receptor beta chains below come from one sample, sequenced in a study of OX40 agonist ivuxolimab in advanced cancers. Repertoires were generated with immunoSEQ multiplex PCR, while TCRdb's copy carries only in-frame clones and drops some. The profile shows tens of thousands of clones, around 94% of them singletons. The sample was CD4+ or CD8+ T cells sorted from blood, taken in a trial of the OX40 agonist ivuxolimab. Receptors originate from an adult with an advanced solid tumor such as melanoma, head and neck, liver or kidney cancer.

This clone was recorded once. The chain recombines TRBV4-2 with TRBJ2-4; 11 nucleotides agree with TRBD2. The V and J ends lost 0 bases and 1 base, in that order; junction bases with no gene match: 2. This CDR3 spans 17 amino acids. The germline CDR1 and CDR2 sequences are LGHNA and YNFKEQ. In DNA form, the CDR3 reads TGTGCCAGCAGCCAAGAGCGACTAGCGGGGGCCAAAAACATTCAGTACTTC. Its protein is CASSQERLAGAKNIQYF.

The chain uses TRBV13 and TRBJ2-2, with TRBD2 as a possible D gene (6 bases). Germline V gene sequence: CDR1 PRHDT, CDR2 FYEKMQ (reference sequence). The germline V and J ends were trimmed by 10 bases and 6 bases, with 18 bases remaining between them. The length of the CDR3 is 14 residues. This CDR3 is CATMGGLEAGELFF. CDR3 bases: TGTGCCACGATGGGGGGACTGGAGGCCGGGGAGCTGTTTTTT.

This chain uses TRBV7-2 with TRBJ2-7; D perhaps matches TRBD2 (6 bases). Germline V gene data show CDR1 as SGHTA and CDR2 as FQGNSA. Trimming removed 8 bases from V and 5 bases from J, with 10 bases in between. The CDR3 contains 11 residues. CDR3 region: CASWSGHEQYF. The CDR3 DNA sequence: TGTGCCAGCTGGAGCGGGCACGAGCAGTACTTC.

The rearrangement joins TRBV9 to TRBJ2-7, with D tentatively TRBD2 (6 bases). The CDR3 length is 14 residues. Per germline, CDR1 SGDLS and CDR2 YYNGEE. V lost 0 bases and J lost 2, with 9 bases in between. CDR3 sequence (DNA): TGTGCCAGCAGCGTAGCGGGAGCCCCCTACGAGCAGTACTTC. Its protein product is CASSVAGAPYEQYF.

This clone was detected once. The V call is TRBV6-5, the J call TRBJ2-7; D perhaps matches TRBD2 (6 bases). Trimming shortened V by 5 bases and J by 6 bases, and 17 bases separated the two germline ends. Germline loops: CDR1 MNHEY, CDR2 SVGAGI. The CDR3 loop spans 14 amino acids. The CDR3 loop reads CASSTGLRSGEQYF. CDR3 DNA: TGTGCCAGCAGTACGGGACTCCGGAGTGGCGAGCAGTACTTC.

The chain couples TRBV25-1 to TRBJ2-5, with 8 bases matching TRBD2. J gave up 4 bases and V 3 bases, and 4 bases lay outside the gene matches. The CDR3 is 14 residues long. Germline CDR1 reads MGHDK; CDR2 reads SYGVNS. CDR3 loop: CASSEGLDIETQYF. The CDR3 coding sequence is TGTGCCAGCAGTGAGGGACTAGATATAGAGACCCAGTACTTC.

The chain uses TRBV6-5 and TRBJ2-3; no firm D call. V was cut by 5 bases and J by 5 bases, with 14 bases left in between. Germline loops: CDR1 MNHEY, CDR2 SVGAGI. The CDR3 loop spans 14 amino acids. CDR3 nucleotides: TGTGCCAGCAGTACCGAGACGACTGTAGATACGCAGTATTTT. Translation gives CASSTETTVDTQYF.

This chain uses TRBV4-2 with TRBJ2-7; 9 bases are shared with TRBD2. The trim removed 3 bases at V and 2 bases at J, leaving 5 bases unmatched. Germline loops: CDR1 LGHNA, CDR2 YNFKEQ. The CDR3 is 15 residues long. This CDR3 is CASSQLSGSAYEQYF. The CDR3 coding sequence is TGTGCCAGCAGCCAGCTTAGCGGGAGCGCCTACGAGCAGTACTTC.

This chain uses TRBV27 with TRBJ2-7, with a weak D call TRBD2 (5 bases). V lost 3 bases and J 7 bases, leaving 13 bases between the germline ends. Per the germline V gene, CDR1 is MNHEY and CDR2 is SMNVEV (reference sequence). The length of the CDR3 is 13 residues. The CDR3 DNA is TGTGCCAGCAGTTTCGGGAACTACGGGGAGCAGTACTTC. Translation gives CASSFGNYGEQYF.

V is TRBV1 and J is TRBJ2-1; TRBD2, the D gene given by the table, was not confirmed from the DNA. TRBV1 is assigned pseudogene status. This CDR3 comprises 15 residues. The CDR3 DNA reads TGCACCAGCAGCCAACCTAGCGGGAGGAACAATGAGCAGTTCTTC. It translates to CTSSQPSGRNNEQFF.

The chain links TRBV4-2 to TRBJ2-7; a possible D gene is TRBD1 (6 bases). This CDR3 has 15 amino acids. Trimming left V 1 base short and J 2 bases short, with 12 bases between. CDR1 and CDR2 (germline): LGHNA, YNFKEQ. CDR3: CASSQARQATYEQYF. The CDR3 bases are TGTGCCAGCAGCCAAGCCCGACAGGCCACCTACGAGCAGTACTTC.

This clone was observed a single time. CDR3: CASSPVTAEETQYF. The DNA for the CDR3 is TGTGCCAGCAGCCCCGTCACAGCAGAAGAGACCCAGTACTTC. The rearrangement links TRBV5-4 to TRBJ2-5; D unresolved. The V gene's germline CDR1 is SGHNT and CDR2 YYREEE (reference sequence). Trimming stripped 4 bases from V and 3 bases from J, with 13 bases between. This CDR3 has 14 residues.

The gene calls are TRBV21-1 and TRBJ2-7; the table names TRBD2, a call not compared with the DNA. TRBV21-1 is marked as a pseudogene. CDR3 length: 12 residues. CDR3 DNA sequence: TGTGCCAGCAGCCCTACCCTCTACGAGCAGTACTTC. Its translation is CASSPTLYEQYF.

Regarding this clone: The sample has other DNA sequences that encode this CDR3 too. The gene calls are TRBV11-2 and TRBJ2-7; 10 bases line up with TRBD2. The germline CDR1 and CDR2 sequences are SGHAT and FQNNGV. The ends lost 1 base at V and 2 bases at J; junction bases unmatched: 2. There are 15 residues in the CDR3. The CDR3 protein is CASSLGLAGAYEQYF. The CDR3 DNA follows: TGTGCCAGCAGCTTAGGTCTAGCGGGGGCCTACGAGCAGTACTTC.

The chain combines TRBV2 with TRBJ2-7; D is unclear. Germline assignment: CDR1 SNHLY and CDR2 FYNNEI. Trimming cost V 3 bases and J 0 bases, with 15 bases left between them. This CDR3 is built from 16 residues. CDR3 in amino acids: CASSESGSGLSYEQYF. CDR3 bases: TGTGCCAGCAGTGAGTCGGGTAGTGGTCTCTCCTACGAGCAGTACTTC.

As regards this clone: This may be a read error, as it is one base from a much larger clone. The chain carries TRBV13 and TRBJ2-7; D unclear. The CDR3 length is 14 residues. V lost 5 bases and J lost 0, with 11 bases in between. CDR1 PRHDT and CDR2 FYEKMQ come from the germline V gene (reference sequence). DNA for the CDR3: TGTGCCAGCAGCCCCGGACGGAGCTCCTACGAGCAGTACTTC. It specifies CASSPGRSSYEQYF.